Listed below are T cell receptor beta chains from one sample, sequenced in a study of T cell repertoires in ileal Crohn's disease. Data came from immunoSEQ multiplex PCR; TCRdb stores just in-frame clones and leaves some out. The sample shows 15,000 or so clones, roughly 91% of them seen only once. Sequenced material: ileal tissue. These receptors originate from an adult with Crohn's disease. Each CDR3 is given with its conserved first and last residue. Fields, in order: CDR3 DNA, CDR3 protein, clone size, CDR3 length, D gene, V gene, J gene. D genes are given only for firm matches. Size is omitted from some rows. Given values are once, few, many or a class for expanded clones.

DNA: TGCGCCAGCAGCCAAACACAGCTAACCTACAATGAGCAGTTCTTC
CDR3: CASSQTQLTYNEQFF
size: .
length: 15
D: .
V: TRBV4-3
J: TRBJ2-1

DNA: TGTGCCAGCAGCTTGGGGGACTATAATAATTCACCCCTCCACTTT
CDR3: CASSLGDYNNSPLHF
size: .
length: 15
D: .
V: TRBV5-6
J: TRBJ1-6

DNA: TGCGCCAGCAGCCTCGGACAGGGAGCTCTCAATGAGCAGTTCTTC
CDR3: CASSLGQGALNEQFF
size: .
length: 15
D: TRBD1
V: TRBV5-1
J: TRBJ2-1

DNA: TGTGCCAGCAGACCAGTTCAGAATCAGCCCCAGCATTTT
CDR3: CASRPVQNQPQHF
size: .
length: 13
D: .
V: TRBV6-6
J: TRBJ1-5

DNA: TGCGCCAGCAGCGTCTTACCTAGCGGGGAGGGAGAGACCCAGTACTTC
CDR3: CASSVLPSGEGETQYF
size: .
length: 16
D: TRBD2
V: TRBV5-1
J: TRBJ2-5

DNA: TGTGCCAGCAGCGTTATATTTAGCGGGGGTAGGGGCGAGCAGTACTTC
CDR3: CASSVIFSGGRGEQYF
size: once
length: 16
D: TRBD2
V: TRBV11-2
J: TRBJ2-7

DNA: TGTGCCAGCTCAGCAACAGGGTTGCCCCCGGCCAACGTCCTGACTTTC
CDR3: CASSATGLPPANVLTF
size: .
length: 16
D: .
V: TRBV18
J: TRBJ2-6

DNA: TGCGCCAGCCGGGACATTCACACTGAAGCTTTCTTT
CDR3: CASRDIHTEAFF
size: .
length: 12
D: .
V: TRBV5-1
J: TRBJ1-1

DNA: TGTGCCAGCAGCCCCACAGGGGGAGGACAGCCCCAGCATTTT
CDR3: CASSPTGGGQPQHF
size: .
length: 14
D: TRBD1
V: TRBV7-2
J: TRBJ1-5

DNA: TGCGCCAGCAGCTTGGCCGTGGGGGGGCGCGAAGAGACCCAGTACTTC
CDR3: CASSLAVGGREETQYF
size: .
length: 16
D: .
V: TRBV5-1
J: TRBJ2-5

DNA: TGTGCCAGCAGCGTAGGAGTCTACAATGAGCAGTTCTTC
CDR3: CASSVGVYNEQFF
size: once
length: 13
D: .
V: TRBV9
J: TRBJ2-1

DNA: TGCGCCAGCAGCTTGGTCGGGGTTTCAGATGGCTACACCTTC
CDR3: CASSLVGVSDGYTF
size: .
length: 14
D: .
V: TRBV5-1
J: TRBJ1-2

DNA: TGCGCCAGCAGCCAAGGGTTCAGCGGGGGGTTCCCGAACACCGGGGAGCTGTTTTTT
CDR3: CASSQGFSGGFPNTGELFF
size: once
length: 19
D: TRBD2
V: TRBV4-3
J: TRBJ2-2

DNA: TGTGCCAGCAGCCCGTTCTGGGGAGGGGCTTATGGCTACACCTTC
CDR3: CASSPFWGGAYGYTF
size: few
length: 15
D: .
V: TRBV4-2
J: TRBJ1-2

DNA: TGTGCCAGCGCATCGGGGGGCGTCCAGCCCCAGCATTTT
CDR3: CASASGGVQPQHF
size: .
length: 13
D: .
V: TRBV6-1
J: TRBJ1-5

DNA: TGCGCCAGCGCCTGGAGGGCCTCCTACGAGCAGTACTTC
CDR3: CASAWRASYEQYF
size: .
length: 13
D: .
V: TRBV5-1
J: TRBJ2-7

DNA: TGTGCCAGCAGTGACTCGAATCGCGGTTTGGACTCGCCTGAAGCTTTCTTT
CDR3: CASSDSNRGLDSPEAFF
size: .
length: 17
D: .
V: TRBV6-4
J: TRBJ1-1

DNA: TGCGCCAGGACGGGGGATAATGAAAAACTGTTTTTT
CDR3: CARTGDNEKLFF
size: .
length: 12
D: .
V: TRBV10-2
J: TRBJ1-4

DNA: TGTGCCAGCAGCCCCGGACAGCCTTACTATGGCTACACCTTC
CDR3: CASSPGQPYYGYTF
size: few
length: 14
D: .
V: TRBV7-2
J: TRBJ1-2

DNA: TGTGCCAGCAGCTTAAAGAGCGGGGGGCAACTGAATACGCAGTATTTT
CDR3: CASSLKSGGQLNTQYF
size: .
length: 16
D: TRBD2
V: TRBV7-8
J: TRBJ2-3

DNA: TGTGCCAGCAGCTTAGTGGGACTCAATGAGCAGTTCTTC
CDR3: CASSLVGLNEQFF
size: .
length: 13
D: .
V: TRBV13
J: TRBJ2-1

DNA: TGCGCCAGCAGCCAAGGTCGTTCCCGGGGGGGCACAGATACGCAGTATTTT
CDR3: CASSQGRSRGGTDTQYF
size: once
length: 17
D: TRBD2
V: TRBV4-3
J: TRBJ2-3

DNA: TGTGCCAGCAGCTTACAGGGGGCCTGGGGCTACACCTTC
CDR3: CASSLQGAWGYTF
size: .
length: 13
D: TRBD1
V: TRBV7-2
J: TRBJ1-2

DNA: TGTGCCAGCAGTGGAGCGGGGGGAGGCAATGAGCAGTTCTTC
CDR3: CASSGAGGGNEQFF
size: once
length: 14
D: TRBD2
V: TRBV2
J: TRBJ2-1

DNA: TGTGCCAGCAGCATCTCACAGGGGGGAGTGACAGATACGCAGTATTTT
CDR3: CASSISQGGVTDTQYF
size: .
length: 16
D: TRBD1
V: TRBV7-3
J: TRBJ2-3

DNA: TGTGCCAGCAGCGGAGGACGGACTAACTATGGCTACACCTTC
CDR3: CASSGGRTNYGYTF
size: .
length: 14
D: .
V: TRBV2
J: TRBJ1-2

DNA: TGTGCCAGCAGTTTATCGCAGGGATACCTGGGCTACGAGCAGTACTTC
CDR3: CASSLSQGYLGYEQYF
size: .
length: 16
D: .
V: TRBV27
J: TRBJ2-7

DNA: TGTGCCAGCAGCAAGGACAGGGGGCGTTCACCCCTCCACTTT
CDR3: CASSKDRGRSPLHF
size: .
length: 14
D: TRBD1
V: TRBV13
J: TRBJ1-6

DNA: TGTGCCAGCAGTTTATCGCGGGGGAGGACTGAAGCTTTCTTT
CDR3: CASSLSRGRTEAFF
size: once
length: 14
D: .
V: TRBV27
J: TRBJ1-1

DNA: TGTGCCAGCAAGGGACAGGCCTACGAGCAGTACTTC
CDR3: CASKGQAYEQYF
size: .
length: 12
D: TRBD1
V: TRBV2
J: TRBJ2-7

DNA: TGCGCCAGCAGTGAGTCGATTCGGGTCTCGGGATACGAGCAGTACTTC
CDR3: CASSESIRVSGYEQYF
size: few
length: 16
D: .
V: TRBV10-2
J: TRBJ2-7

DNA: TGTGCCAGCAGCGTAGCTCCGAGGGCCGCTAACTATGGCTACACCTTC
CDR3: CASSVAPRAANYGYTF
size: .
length: 16
D: .
V: TRBV9
J: TRBJ1-2

DNA: TGTGCCATCAGTGACCCCCCGAATGAGCAGTTCTTC
CDR3: CAISDPPNEQFF
size: .
length: 12
D: .
V: TRBV10-3
J: TRBJ2-1

DNA: TGTGCCAGCAGTGGTCCGAGCGGGGTGGATACGCAGTATTTT
CDR3: CASSGPSGVDTQYF
size: .
length: 14
D: TRBD2
V: TRBV2
J: TRBJ2-3

DNA: TGTGCCAGCAGCCCAAGGAGGACAGATACGCAGTATTTT
CDR3: CASSPRRTDTQYF
size: .
length: 13
D: .
V: TRBV9
J: TRBJ2-3

DNA: TGTGCCATCAGTGGACGGAGCGGGGGGGAGTACAATGAGCAGTTCTTC
CDR3: CAISGRSGGEYNEQFF
size: .
length: 16
D: TRBD2
V: TRBV10-3
J: TRBJ2-1

DNA: TGTGCCAGCAGCCGGGACAGGTTCTCCTACGAGCAGTACTTC
CDR3: CASSRDRFSYEQYF
size: .
length: 14
D: TRBD1
V: TRBV7-3
J: TRBJ2-7